The 28 T cell receptor beta chains below were found in one sample sequenced in a study of response to subunit inactivated influenza vaccine. TCRdb reprocessed the RT-PCR reads via MiXCR and lists one record per CDR3 protein. This sample yields around 600,000 distinct CDR3 sequences, of which around 11% are seen a single time; 11% belongs to the top ten. These data were also filed under a second study, of T cells expressing NK-cell markers. This second study says: Template switching by 5'RACE with UMIs generated the TCR beta cDNA.

This material consisted of PBMCs from blood, taken on the day of vaccination. Every receptor here comes from a man in his fifties who received an inactivated influenza vaccine.

At least ten counts were recorded for this clonotype. V is TRBV7-2 and J is TRBJ2-5; TRBD2 agrees at 8 bases. The CDR3 length is 15 residues. CDR1 and CDR2 from the germline V gene are SGHTA and FQGNSA. V shed 5 bases and J 5 bases; nucleotides not matched to a gene: 10. As DNA, the CDR3 is TGTGCCAGCAGCGCTCCGGGACTAGTCCCTGAGACCCAGTACTTC. Translating gives CASSAPGLVPETQYF. The variable domain in full, with the rest retrieved from reference TRBV7-2 and TRBJ2-5, is GAGVSQSPSNKVTEKGKDVELRCDPISGHTALYWYRQSLGQGLEFLIYFQGNSAPDKSGLPSDRFSAERTGGSVSTLTIQRTQQEDSAVYLCASSAPGLVPETQYFGPGTRLLVL.

The chain carries TRBV12-3 or TRBV12-4 and TRBJ1-5, with TRBD1 identical over 7 bases. V dropped 5 bases and J dropped 2; count of bases not matched to a gene: 9. The CDR3 runs to 16 residues. This CDR3 reads CASSLNRGSGNQPQHF. The CDR3 DNA reads TGTGCCAGCAGTCTAAACAGGGGTTCGGGCAATCAGCCCCAGCATTTT.

A few counts support this clonotype. This chain links TRBV5-1 with TRBJ2-3; a possible D gene is TRBD1 (5 bases). V shed 1 base and J shed 8 bases, with 11 bases lying between them. The CDR3 spans 13 residues. The germline CDR1 and CDR2 sequences are SGHRS and YFSETQ. The CDR3 nucleotides are TGCGCCAGCAGCTTGTTTAGGGGCGGTACGCAGTATTTT. Its translation is CASSLFRGGTQYF.

This clonotype came up many times. V and J are TRBV5-1 and TRBJ2-5, with TRBD2 matching 15 bases. This CDR3 contains 16 residues. V lost 10 bases and J lost 1; bases outside the gene matches: 8. Per germline, CDR1 SGHRS and CDR2 YFSETQ. CDR3 DNA sequence: TGCGCCTCCCGGACTAGCGGGAGGGCTCCCCAAGAGACCCAGTACTTC. Its protein is CASRTSGRAPQETQYF.

The chain couples TRBV20-1 to TRBJ2-1, with TRBD1 as a possible D gene (6 bases). The germline V and J ends were trimmed by 5 bases and 0 bases, with 11 bases remaining between them. CDR1 and CDR2 (germline): DFQATT, SNEGSKA (reference sequence). CDR3 length: 14 amino acids. CDR3 nucleotides: TGCAGTGCTCTGCAGGGGAGCTCCTACAATGAGCAGTTCTTC. It codes for CSALQGSSYNEQFF.

This clonotype occurred a few times. This chain links TRBV5-1 with TRBJ2-3; 7 bases align to TRBD2. The V gene's germline CDR1 is SGHRS and CDR2 YFSETQ. V was pared by 2 bases and J by 0 bases, with 3 bases of the junction left unmatched. The CDR3 runs 15 residues. In nucleotides, the CDR3 is TGCGCCAGCAGCTTACAGCGGGGAAGCACAGATACGCAGTATTTT. Encoded protein: CASSLQRGSTDTQYF.

The J gene is TRBJ2-1, the V gene TRBV27; TRBD2 aligns across 8 bases. This CDR3 contains 16 residues. Trimming removed 4 bases from V and 8 bases from J; junction bases left unmatched: 13. From germline, CDR1 is MNHEY and CDR2 SMNVEV (reference sequence). In nucleotides, the CDR3 is TGTGCCAGCAGTTGGATTAGCGGGGTTTCAAGCGATGAGCAGTTCTTC. Translation: CASSWISGVSSDEQFF.

This clonotype came up a few times. The chain carries TRBV9 and TRBJ2-6, with D unclear. V was clipped by 0 bases and J by 0 bases, with 7 bases between them. Germline loops: CDR1 SGDLS, CDR2 YYNGEE. The CDR3 loop spans 16 amino acids. In nucleotides, the CDR3 is TGTGCCAGCAGCGTAGAGGCGATCTCTGGGGCCAACGTCCTGACTTTC. It yields the protein CASSVEAISGANVLTF.

The rearrangement joins TRBV6-5 to TRBJ2-7; the match to TRBD1 covers 7 bases. Germline assignment: CDR1 MNHEY and CDR2 SVGAGI. The CDR3 is 15 residues long. V shed 0 bases, J shed 3 bases, and the junction held 5 bases outside the gene matches. The CDR3 nucleotides read TGTGCCAGCAGTTACTCCTACAGGGGTGACTACGAGCAGTACTTC. Protein sequence: CASSYSYRGDYEQYF.

This chain links TRBV5-1 with TRBJ1-2, with TRBD1 matching over 7 bases. With V trimmed by 0 bases and J by 4 bases, 15 bases remained unmatched. This CDR3 has 18 amino acids. Germline loops: CDR1 SGHRS, CDR2 YFSETQ. CDR3 nucleotides: TGCGCCAGCAGCTTGGAATTCAGGGGACCATCAGGGGGCTATGGCTACACCTTC. This encodes CASSLEFRGPSGGYGYTF.

Only a few counts were recorded for this clonotype. CDR3 sequence reads: CASSLALSGQETQYF. DNA of the CDR3: TGTGCCAGCAGCTTAGCGCTGTCGGGACAAGAGACCCAGTACTTC. This rearrangement joins TRBV7-9 to TRBJ2-5; D might be TRBD2 (5 bases). Trimming left V 0 bases short and J 2 bases short, with 10 bases between. There are 15 residues in the CDR3. CDR1 is SEHNR and CDR2 is FQNEAQ in the germline V gene (reference sequence).

The CDR3 DNA follows: TGTGCCAGCAGCACAAGACAGGGAGATACCAAAAACATTCAGTACTTC. Translation gives CASSTRQGDTKNIQYF. This chain joins TRBV12-3 or TRBV12-4 and TRBJ2-4; 7 nucleotides match TRBD1. The CDR3 contains 16 residues. After removal of 6 bases from V and 2 bases from J, the junction contained 10 bases not matched to a gene.

The chain has TRBV9 and TRBJ2-1, with 13 bases aligning to TRBD2. The junction had 13 bases not matched to a gene; V was cut back by 4 bases and J by 12 bases. Germline lookup yields CDR1 SGDLS and CDR2 YYNGEE. This CDR3 region has 16 residues. The chain's CDR3 is CASSPGLAGTVLGQFF. The DNA of the CDR3 is TGTGCCAGCAGCCCGGGACTAGCGGGAACAGTTTTGGGGCAGTTCTTC.

J is TRBJ2-7 and V is TRBV6-2 or TRBV6-3; D is ambiguous. Trimming removed 2 bases from V and 5 bases from J, with 13 bases in between. CDR3 size: 14 residues. Germline V gives CDR1 MNHEY, CDR2 SVGEGT. The CDR3 bases are TGTGCCAGCAGTTACGTCGCCCCCTTGAACGAGCAGTACTTC. This gives the protein CASSYVAPLNEQYF.

The rearrangement links TRBV29-1 to TRBJ2-3; 7 positions agree with TRBD2. V gave up 1 base and J gave up 8 bases; unmatched junction bases: 9. Germline V gene sequence: CDR1 SQVTM, CDR2 ANQGSEA. The CDR3 contains 14 residues. The CDR3 DNA is TGCAGCGTTGAAGTTGGCGCGGGAGTGGGTACGCAGTATTTT. Amino acids: CSVEVGAGVGTQYF.

This clonotype appeared a few times. V is TRBV29-1 and J is TRBJ2-7; 9 nucleotides agree with TRBD1. Germline V gives CDR1 SQVTM, CDR2 ANQGSEA. This CDR3 has 15 residues. Germline trimming cut 4 bases from V and 3 bases from J; bases unmatched to any gene: 10. CDR3 in amino acids: CSVAPPGQGIYEQYF. CDR3 in DNA: TGCAGCGTTGCCCCTCCGGGACAGGGAATCTACGAGCAGTACTTC.

This clonotype was observed a handful of times. The chain has TRBV7-2 and TRBJ2-3, with 9 bases fitting TRBD2. Germline CDR1 is SGHTA and CDR2 is FQGNSA. The CDR3 is 16 amino acids. The V and J ends lost 0 bases and 5 bases, in that order; junction bases with no gene match: 6. Written as DNA, the CDR3 is TGTGCCAGCAGCTTAGCGGCGGGGGGGCAGAAAGATACGCAGTATTTT. Encoded protein: CASSLAAGGQKDTQYF.

The V gene is TRBV9, the J gene TRBJ2-5; D perhaps matches TRBD1 (7 bases). V was trimmed by 3 bases and J by 5 bases, leaving 17 bases between them. The CDR3 spans 15 residues. Germline V gives CDR1 SGDLS, CDR2 YYNGEE. The CDR3 is CASSAGQRAEETQYF. The CDR3, as DNA: TGTGCCAGCAGCGCGGGACAGCGGGCCGAGGAGACCCAGTACTTC.

The rearrangement joins TRBV28 to TRBJ2-7; D gene uncertain. Germline CDR1 reads MDHEN; CDR2 reads SYDVKM. Trimming removed 3 bases from V and 2 bases from J, with 11 bases in between. The CDR3 runs to 14 residues. CDR3 nucleotides: TGTGCCAGCAGTTTTGGGCGGCAAGCCTACGAGCAGTACTTC. This sequence encodes CASSFGRQAYEQYF.

This clonotype was found many times. The genes are TRBV24-1 and TRBJ2-2, with 9 positions matching TRBD1. CDR3 size: 17 residues. The V segment lost 1 base and the J segment 4 bases; nucleotides outside the gene matches: 6. Germline values: CDR1 KGHDR, CDR2 SFDVKD. CDR3: CATSDFVGTGFTGELFF. CDR3 sequence (DNA): TGTGCCACCAGTGATTTTGTGGGGACAGGGTTCACCGGGGAGCTGTTTTTT.

This clonotype was counted a few times. This chain joins TRBV7-8 and TRBJ2-3; a weak D match, TRBD2 (6 bases). Germline assignment: CDR1 SGHVS and CDR2 FQNEAQ. The CDR3 runs 14 residues. Trimming cost V 5 bases and J 7 bases, with 16 bases left between them. CDR3 coding DNA: TGTGCCAGCAGCCCGGAGGACTATCTTAATACGCAGTATTTT. This codes for CASSPEDYLNTQYF.

The sample holds many counts of this clonotype. The chain combines TRBV28 with TRBJ2-3; maybe TRBD1 (5 bases). Germline lookup yields CDR1 MDHEN and CDR2 SYDVKM. V lost 5 bases and J lost 2, with 29 bases in between. This CDR3 contains 20 residues. This chain's CDR3 is CASSPNPTRQPLRPTDTQYF. The CDR3 region has the DNA TGTGCCAGCAGTCCAAACCCGACCCGACAGCCCCTACGACCCACAGATACGCAGTATTTT.

The chain has TRBV6-1 and TRBJ2-7; TRBD2 aligns across 13 bases. CDR1 and CDR2 (germline): MNHNS, SASEGT. V was clipped by 6 bases and J by 2 bases; unmatched bases: 7. The CDR3 runs to 16 residues. The CDR3 coding sequence is TGTGCCAGCAGGAGGACTAGCGGGAGTCTGACCTACGAGCAGTACTTC. Its protein is CASRRTSGSLTYEQYF.

This clonotype was detected only a few times. This chain joins TRBV11-1 and TRBJ1-6; D unresolved. This CDR3 comprises 13 residues. V lost 6 bases and J lost 9, with 12 bases in between. Germline V CDR1 and CDR2: SGHAT, FQDESV (reference sequence). The CDR3 nucleotides read TGTGCCAGCAGACCCCCGGGCCCTTCACCCCTCCACTTT. Encoded protein: CASRPPGPSPLHF.

The table lists this clonotype with a few counts. The chain joins TRBV5-1 to TRBJ2-1; 7 bases map to TRBD2. Germline assignment: CDR1 SGHRS and CDR2 YFSETQ. CDR3 length: 16 residues. Trimming cost V 0 bases and J 4 bases; bases outside gene matches: 7. The DNA of the CDR3 is TGCGCCAGCAGCTTGGGGCCGGGAGGCCTTTACAATGAGCAGTTCTTC. Translation gives CASSLGPGGLYNEQFF. The full variable domain, completed using reference TRBV5-1 and TRBJ2-1, is KAGVTQTPRYLIKTRGQQVTLSCSPISGHRSVSWYQQTPGQGLQFLFEYFSETQRNKGNFPGRFSGRQFSNSRSEMNVSTLELGDSALYLCASSLGPGGLYNEQFFGPGTRLTVL.

This clonotype was seen more than once but under ten times. The genes are TRBV11-2 and TRBJ1-2; TRBD1 aligns across 8 bases. With 7 bases clipped from V and 5 bases from J, the junction kept 12 bases outside the gene matches. CDR1 and CDR2 from the germline V gene are SGHAT and FQNNGV. The CDR3 sequence is 15 residues long. This CDR3 reads CASTKNRGQVYGYTF. The DNA for the CDR3 is TGTGCCAGCACCAAAAACCGGGGACAGGTTTATGGCTACACCTTC.

In this sample, this clonotype turned up a few times. This chain joins TRBV12-3 or TRBV12-4 and TRBJ2-7; D possibly corresponds to TRBD1 (5 bases). The ends were cut back, 1 base at V and 6 bases at J, with 13 bases in the middle. The CDR3 is made up of 14 amino acids. CDR3 sequence reads: CASSLVAGLGEQYF. Here the CDR3 DNA reads TGTGCCAGCAGTTTAGTGGCAGGGCTCGGCGAGCAGTACTTC.

In its sample, this clonotype was seen many times. The V gene is TRBV27, the J gene TRBJ2-1; D is unresolved. V lost 5 bases to trimming and J lost 9 bases, with 20 bases between them. This CDR3 comprises 15 residues. Looked up from germline, CDR1 is MNHEY and CDR2 is SMNVEV (reference sequence). CDR3 protein: CASSPFWQSIGEQFF. CDR3 nucleotides: TGTGCCAGCAGTCCCTTCTGGCAGTCGATCGGTGAGCAGTTCTTC.